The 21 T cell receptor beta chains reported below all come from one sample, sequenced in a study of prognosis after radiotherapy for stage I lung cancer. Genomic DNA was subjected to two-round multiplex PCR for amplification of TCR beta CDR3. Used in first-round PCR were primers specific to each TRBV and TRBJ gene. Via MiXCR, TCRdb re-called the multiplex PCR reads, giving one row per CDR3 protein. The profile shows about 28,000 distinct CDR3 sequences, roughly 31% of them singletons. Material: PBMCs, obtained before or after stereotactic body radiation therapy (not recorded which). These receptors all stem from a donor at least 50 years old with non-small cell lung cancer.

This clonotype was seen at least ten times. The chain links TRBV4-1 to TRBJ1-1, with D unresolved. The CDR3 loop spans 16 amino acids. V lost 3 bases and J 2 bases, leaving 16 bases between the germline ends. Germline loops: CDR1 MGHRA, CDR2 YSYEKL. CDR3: CASSHKNGGINTEAFF. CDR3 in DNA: TGCGCCAGCAGCCACAAGAACGGAGGAATAAACACTGAAGCTTTCTTT.

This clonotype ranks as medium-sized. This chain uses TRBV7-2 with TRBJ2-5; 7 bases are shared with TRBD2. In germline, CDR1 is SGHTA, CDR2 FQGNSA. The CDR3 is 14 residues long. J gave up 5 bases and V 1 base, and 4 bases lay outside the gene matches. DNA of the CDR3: TGTGCCAGCAGCTTAGTGTCCGGGAGGGAGACCCAGTACTTC. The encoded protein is CASSLVSGRETQYF.

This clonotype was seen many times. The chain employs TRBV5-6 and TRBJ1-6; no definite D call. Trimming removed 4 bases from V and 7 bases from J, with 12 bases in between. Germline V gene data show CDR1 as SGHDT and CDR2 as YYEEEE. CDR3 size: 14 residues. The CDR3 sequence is CASSKRGPNSPLHF. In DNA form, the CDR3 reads TGTGCCAGCAGCAAACGAGGGCCCAATTCACCCCTCCACTTT.

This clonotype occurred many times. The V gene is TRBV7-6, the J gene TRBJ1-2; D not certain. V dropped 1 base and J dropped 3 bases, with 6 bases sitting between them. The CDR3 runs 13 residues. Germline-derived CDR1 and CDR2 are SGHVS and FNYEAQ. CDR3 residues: CASSLGYDYGYTF. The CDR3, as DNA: TGTGCCAGCAGCTTAGGGTATGACTATGGCTACACCTTC.

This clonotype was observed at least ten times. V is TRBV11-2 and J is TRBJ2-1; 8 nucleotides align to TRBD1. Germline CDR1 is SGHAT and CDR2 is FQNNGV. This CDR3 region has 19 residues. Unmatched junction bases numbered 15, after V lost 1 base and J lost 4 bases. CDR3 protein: CASSLGATRTGLTYNEQFF. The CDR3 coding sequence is TGTGCCAGCAGCTTAGGAGCGACAAGGACAGGGTTAACTTACAATGAGCAGTTCTTC.

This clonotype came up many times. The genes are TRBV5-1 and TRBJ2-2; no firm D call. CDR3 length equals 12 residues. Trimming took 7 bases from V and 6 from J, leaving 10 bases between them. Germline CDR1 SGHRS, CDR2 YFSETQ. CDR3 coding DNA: TGCGCCAGCTCTTCGAGAGCCGGGGAGCTGTTTTTT. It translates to CASSSRAGELFF. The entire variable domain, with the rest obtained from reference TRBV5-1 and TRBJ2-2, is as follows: KAGVTQTPRYLIKTRGQQVTLSCSPISGHRSVSWYQQTPGQGLQFLFEYFSETQRNKGNFPGRFSGRQFSNSRSEMNVSTLELGDSALYLCASSSRAGELFFGEGSRLTVL.

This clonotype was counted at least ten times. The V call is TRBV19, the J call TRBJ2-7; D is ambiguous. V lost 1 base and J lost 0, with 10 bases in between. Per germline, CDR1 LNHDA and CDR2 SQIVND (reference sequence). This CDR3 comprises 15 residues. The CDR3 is CASSIADSFSYEQYF. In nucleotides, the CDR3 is TGTGCCAGTAGTATAGCGGATTCCTTCTCCTACGAGCAGTACTTC.

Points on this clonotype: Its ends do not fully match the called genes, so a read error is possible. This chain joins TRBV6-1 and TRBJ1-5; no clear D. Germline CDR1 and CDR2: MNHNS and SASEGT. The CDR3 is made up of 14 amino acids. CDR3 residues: CASIETEPVKPQHF. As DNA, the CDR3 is TGTGCCAGCATTGAAACAGAACCGGTTAAGCCCCAGCATTTT.

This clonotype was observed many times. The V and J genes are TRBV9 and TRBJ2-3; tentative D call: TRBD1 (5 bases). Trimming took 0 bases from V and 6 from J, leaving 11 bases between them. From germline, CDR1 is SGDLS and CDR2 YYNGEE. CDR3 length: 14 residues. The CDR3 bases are TGTGCCAGCAGCGTAGTTGATCACAGGGATACGCAGTATTTT. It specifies CASSVVDHRDTQYF.

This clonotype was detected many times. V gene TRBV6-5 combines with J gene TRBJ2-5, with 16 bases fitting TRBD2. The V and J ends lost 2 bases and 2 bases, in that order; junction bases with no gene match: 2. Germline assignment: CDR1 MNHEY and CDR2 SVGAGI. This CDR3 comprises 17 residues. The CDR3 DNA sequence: TGTGCCAGCAGTTACGGGACTAGCGGGAGGGGACAAGAGACCCAGTACTTC. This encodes CASSYGTSGRGQETQYF.

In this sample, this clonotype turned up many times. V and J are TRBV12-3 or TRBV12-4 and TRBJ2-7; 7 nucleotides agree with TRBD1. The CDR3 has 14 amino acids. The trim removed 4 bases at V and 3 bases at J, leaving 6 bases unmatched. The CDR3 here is CASSSHDRVYEQYF. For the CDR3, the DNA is TGTGCCAGCAGTTCACACGACAGGGTCTACGAGCAGTACTTC.

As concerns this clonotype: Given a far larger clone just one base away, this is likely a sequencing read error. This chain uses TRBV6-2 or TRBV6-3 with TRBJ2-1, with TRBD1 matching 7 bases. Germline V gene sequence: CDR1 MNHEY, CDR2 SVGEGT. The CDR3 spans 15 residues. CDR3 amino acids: CAISEGYRGPNEQFF. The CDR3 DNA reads TGTGCCATCAGTGAAGGGTACAGGGGACCCAATGAGCAGTTCTTC.

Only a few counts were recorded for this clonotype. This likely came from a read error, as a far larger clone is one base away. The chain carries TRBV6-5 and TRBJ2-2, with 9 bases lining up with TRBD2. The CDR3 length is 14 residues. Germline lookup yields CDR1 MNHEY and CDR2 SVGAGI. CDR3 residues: CASSYEGSSGDLFF. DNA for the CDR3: TGTGCCAGCAGTTACGAAGGGTCTAGCGGGGATCTGTTTTTT.

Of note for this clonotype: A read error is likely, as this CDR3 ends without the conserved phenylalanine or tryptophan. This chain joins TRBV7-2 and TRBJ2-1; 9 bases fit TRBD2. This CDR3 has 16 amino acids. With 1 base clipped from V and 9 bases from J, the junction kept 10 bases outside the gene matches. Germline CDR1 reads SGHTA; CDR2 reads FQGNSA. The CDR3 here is CASSLGRTSALIEQFI. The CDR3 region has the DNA TGTGCCAGCAGCTTAGGGAGGACTAGCGCCCTGATTGAGCAGTTCATC.

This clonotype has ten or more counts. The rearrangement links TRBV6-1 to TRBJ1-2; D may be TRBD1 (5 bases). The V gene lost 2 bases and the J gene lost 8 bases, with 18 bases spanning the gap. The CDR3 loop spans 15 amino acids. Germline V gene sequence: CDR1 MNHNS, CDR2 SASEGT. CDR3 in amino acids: CASSEPGHLERGYTF. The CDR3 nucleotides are TGTGCCAGCAGTGAACCCGGACACCTCGAACGGGGCTACACCTTC.

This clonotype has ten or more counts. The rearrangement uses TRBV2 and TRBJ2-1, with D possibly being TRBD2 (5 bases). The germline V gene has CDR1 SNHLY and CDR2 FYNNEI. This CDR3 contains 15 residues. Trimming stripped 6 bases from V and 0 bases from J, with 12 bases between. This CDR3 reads CASRPTGSSYNEQFF. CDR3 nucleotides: TGTGCCAGCAGACCAACTGGGAGCTCCTACAATGAGCAGTTCTTC.

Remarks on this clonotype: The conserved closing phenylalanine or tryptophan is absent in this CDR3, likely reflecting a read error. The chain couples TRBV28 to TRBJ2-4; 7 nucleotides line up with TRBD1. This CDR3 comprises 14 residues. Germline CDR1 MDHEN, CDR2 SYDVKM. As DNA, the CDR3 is TGTACCAGCAGTTTACCACAGGGGATAAACATTCAGTACTTA. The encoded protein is CTSSLPQGINIQYL.

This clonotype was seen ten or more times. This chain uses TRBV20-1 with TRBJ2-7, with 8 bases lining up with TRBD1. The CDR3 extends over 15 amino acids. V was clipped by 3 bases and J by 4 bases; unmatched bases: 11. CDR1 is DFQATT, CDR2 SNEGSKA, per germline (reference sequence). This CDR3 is CSASRPSGGAYEQYF. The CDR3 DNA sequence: TGCAGTGCTAGTAGACCCTCAGGGGGCGCTTACGAGCAGTACTTC.

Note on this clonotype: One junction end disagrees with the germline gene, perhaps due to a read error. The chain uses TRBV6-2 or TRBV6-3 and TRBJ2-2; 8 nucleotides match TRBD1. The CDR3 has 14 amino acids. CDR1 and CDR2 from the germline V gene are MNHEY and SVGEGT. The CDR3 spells CASRTGMDTGELVF. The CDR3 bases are TGTGCCAGTCGGACAGGGATGGACACCGGGGAGCTGGTTTTT.

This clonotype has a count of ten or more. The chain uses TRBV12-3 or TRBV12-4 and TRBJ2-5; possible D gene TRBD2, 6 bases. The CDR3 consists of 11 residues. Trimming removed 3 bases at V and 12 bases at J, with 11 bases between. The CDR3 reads CASSFGDWEYF. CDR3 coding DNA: TGTGCCAGCAGTTTTGGGGACTGGGAGTACTTC.

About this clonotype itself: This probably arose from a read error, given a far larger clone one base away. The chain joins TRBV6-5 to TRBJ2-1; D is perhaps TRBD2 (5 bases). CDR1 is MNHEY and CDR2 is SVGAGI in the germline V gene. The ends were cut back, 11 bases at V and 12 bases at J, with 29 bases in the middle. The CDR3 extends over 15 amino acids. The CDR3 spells CAGLEVGGGGSVQFF. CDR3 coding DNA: TGTGCCGGCCTAGAGGTCGGTGGAGGTGGAAGCGTGCAGTTCTTC.